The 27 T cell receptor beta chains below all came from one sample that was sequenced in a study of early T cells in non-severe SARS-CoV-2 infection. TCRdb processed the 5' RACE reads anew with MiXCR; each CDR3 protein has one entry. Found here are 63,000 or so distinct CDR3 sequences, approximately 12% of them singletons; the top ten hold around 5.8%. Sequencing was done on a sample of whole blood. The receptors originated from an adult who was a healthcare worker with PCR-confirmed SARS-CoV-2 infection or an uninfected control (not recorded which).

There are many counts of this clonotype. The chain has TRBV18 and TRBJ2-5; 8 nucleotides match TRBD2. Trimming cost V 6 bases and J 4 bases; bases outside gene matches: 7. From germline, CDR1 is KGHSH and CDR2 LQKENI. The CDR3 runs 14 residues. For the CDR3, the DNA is TGTGCCAGCTCCATAGGACTAGCTACAGAGACCCAGTACTTC. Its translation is CASSIGLATETQYF. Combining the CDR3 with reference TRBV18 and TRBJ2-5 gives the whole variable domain NAGVMQNPRHLVRRRGQEARLRCSPMKGHSHVYWYRQLPEEGLKFMVYLQKENIIDESGMPKERFSAEFPKEGPSILRIQQVVRGDSAAYFCASSIGLATETQYFGPGTRLLVL.

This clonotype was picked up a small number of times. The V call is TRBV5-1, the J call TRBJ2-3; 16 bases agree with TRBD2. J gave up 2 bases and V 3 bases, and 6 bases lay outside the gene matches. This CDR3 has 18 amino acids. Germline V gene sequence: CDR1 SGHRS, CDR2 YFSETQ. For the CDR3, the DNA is TGCGCCAGCAGCTCCGGGACTAGCGGGGGGGCAGTCACAGATACGCAGTATTTT. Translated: CASSSGTSGGAVTDTQYF.

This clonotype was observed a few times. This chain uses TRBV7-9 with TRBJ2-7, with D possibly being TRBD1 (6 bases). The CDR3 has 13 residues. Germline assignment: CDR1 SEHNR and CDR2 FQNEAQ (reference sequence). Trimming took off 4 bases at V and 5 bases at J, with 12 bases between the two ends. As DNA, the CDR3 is TGTGCCAGCAGCTCGACAGGACCAGACGAGCAGTACTTC. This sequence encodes CASSSTGPDEQYF.

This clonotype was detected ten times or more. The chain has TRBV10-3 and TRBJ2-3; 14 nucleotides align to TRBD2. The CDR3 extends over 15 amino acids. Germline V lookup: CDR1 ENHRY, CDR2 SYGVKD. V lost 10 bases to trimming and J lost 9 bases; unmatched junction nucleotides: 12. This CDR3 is CATQGGLAGEVTQYF. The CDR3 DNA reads TGTGCCACCCAAGGGGGACTAGCGGGAGAGGTCACGCAGTATTTT.

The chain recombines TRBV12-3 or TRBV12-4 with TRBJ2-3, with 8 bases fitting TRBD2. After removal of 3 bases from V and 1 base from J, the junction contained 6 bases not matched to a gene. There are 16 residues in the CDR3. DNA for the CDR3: TGTGCCAGCAGTTTCGGGACTAGAAGACGCACAGATACGCAGTATTTT. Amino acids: CASSFGTRRRTDTQYF.

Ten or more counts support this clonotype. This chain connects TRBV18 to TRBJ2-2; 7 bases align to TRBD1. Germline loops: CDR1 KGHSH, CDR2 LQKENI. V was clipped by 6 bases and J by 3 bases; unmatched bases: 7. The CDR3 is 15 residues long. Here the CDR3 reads CASSPIDRDTGELFF. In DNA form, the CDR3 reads TGTGCCAGCTCTCCAATAGACAGGGACACCGGGGAGCTGTTTTTT.

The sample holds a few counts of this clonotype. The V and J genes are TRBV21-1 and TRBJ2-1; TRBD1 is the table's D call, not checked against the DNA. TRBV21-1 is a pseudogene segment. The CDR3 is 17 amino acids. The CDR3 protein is CASSTPWDRSSYNEQFF. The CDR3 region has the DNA TGTGCCAGCAGCACTCCGTGGGACAGGAGCTCCTACAATGAGCAGTTCTTC.

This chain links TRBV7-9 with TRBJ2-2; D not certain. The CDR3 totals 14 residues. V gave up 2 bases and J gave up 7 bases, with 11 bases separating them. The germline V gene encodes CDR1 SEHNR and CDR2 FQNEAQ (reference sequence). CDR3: CASSLRQKLGELFF. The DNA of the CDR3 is TGTGCCAGCAGCTTAAGGCAGAAACTCGGGGAGCTGTTTTTT.

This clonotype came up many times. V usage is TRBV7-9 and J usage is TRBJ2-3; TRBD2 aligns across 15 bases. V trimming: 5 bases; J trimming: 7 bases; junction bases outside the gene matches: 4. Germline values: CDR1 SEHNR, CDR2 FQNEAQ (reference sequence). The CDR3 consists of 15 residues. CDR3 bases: TGTGCCAGCAGCATCGGGACTAGCGGGGGGAATACGCAGTATTTT. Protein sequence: CASSIGTSGGNTQYF. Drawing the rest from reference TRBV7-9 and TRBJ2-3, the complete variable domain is DTGVSQNPRHKITKRGQNVTFRCDPISEHNRLYWYRQTLGQGPEFLTYFQNEAQLEKSRLLSDRFSAERPKGSFSTLEIQRTEQGDSAMYLCASSIGTSGGNTQYFGPGTRLTVL.

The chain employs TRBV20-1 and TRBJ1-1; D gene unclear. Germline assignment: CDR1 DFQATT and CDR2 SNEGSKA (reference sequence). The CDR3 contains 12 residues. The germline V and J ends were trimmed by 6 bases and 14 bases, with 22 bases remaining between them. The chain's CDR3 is CSAPTREPRVFF. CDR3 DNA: TGCAGTGCCCCGACCCGGGAGCCCCGGGTGTTCTTT.

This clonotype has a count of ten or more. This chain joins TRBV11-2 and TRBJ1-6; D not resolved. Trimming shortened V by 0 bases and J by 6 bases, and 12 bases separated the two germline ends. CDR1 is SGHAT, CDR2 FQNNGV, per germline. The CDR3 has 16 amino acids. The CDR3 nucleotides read TGTGCCAGCAGCTTAGACCCGGGGATGCTTAATTCACCCCTCCACTTT. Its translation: CASSLDPGMLNSPLHF.

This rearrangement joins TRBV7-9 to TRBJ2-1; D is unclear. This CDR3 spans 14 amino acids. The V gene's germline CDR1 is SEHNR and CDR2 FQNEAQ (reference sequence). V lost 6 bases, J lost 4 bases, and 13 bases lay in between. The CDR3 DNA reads TGTGCCAGCAGATATGGACCGAGATACAATGAGCAGTTCTTC. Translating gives CASRYGPRYNEQFF.

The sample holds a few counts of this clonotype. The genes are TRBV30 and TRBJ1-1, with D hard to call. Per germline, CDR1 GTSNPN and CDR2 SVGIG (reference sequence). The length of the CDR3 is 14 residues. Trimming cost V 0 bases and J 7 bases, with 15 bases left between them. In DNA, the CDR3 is TGTGCCTGGAGTGTATGGTCGGCGGGGAGTGAAGCTTTCTTT. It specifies CAWSVWSAGSEAFF.

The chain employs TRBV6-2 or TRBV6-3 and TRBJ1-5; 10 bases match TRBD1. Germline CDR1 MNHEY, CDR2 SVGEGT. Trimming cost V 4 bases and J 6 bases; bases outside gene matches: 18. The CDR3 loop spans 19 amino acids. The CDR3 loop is CASSSHRRQGASNTQPQHF. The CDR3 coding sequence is TGTGCCAGCAGTTCCCACCGGCGACAGGGGGCGTCGAATACTCAGCCCCAGCATTTT.

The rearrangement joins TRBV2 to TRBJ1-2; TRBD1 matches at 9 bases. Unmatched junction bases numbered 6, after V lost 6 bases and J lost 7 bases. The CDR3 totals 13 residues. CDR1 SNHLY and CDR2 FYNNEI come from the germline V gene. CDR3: CASREQGALGYTF. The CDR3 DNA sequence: TGTGCCAGCAGGGAACAGGGGGCGCTTGGCTACACCTTC.

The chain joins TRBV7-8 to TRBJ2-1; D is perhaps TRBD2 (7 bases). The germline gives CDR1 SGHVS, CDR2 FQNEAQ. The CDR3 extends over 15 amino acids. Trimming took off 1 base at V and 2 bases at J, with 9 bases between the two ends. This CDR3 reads CASSLGGGAYNEQFF. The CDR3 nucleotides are TGTGCCAGCAGCTTAGGGGGGGGCGCCTACAATGAGCAGTTCTTC.

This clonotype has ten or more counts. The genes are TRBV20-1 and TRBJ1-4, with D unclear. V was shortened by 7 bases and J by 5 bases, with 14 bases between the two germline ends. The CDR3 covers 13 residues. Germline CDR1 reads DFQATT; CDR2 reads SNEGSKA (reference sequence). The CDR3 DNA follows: TGCAGTGGGAGGGCTGACATGAATGAAAAACTGTTTTTT. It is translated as CSGRADMNEKLFF.

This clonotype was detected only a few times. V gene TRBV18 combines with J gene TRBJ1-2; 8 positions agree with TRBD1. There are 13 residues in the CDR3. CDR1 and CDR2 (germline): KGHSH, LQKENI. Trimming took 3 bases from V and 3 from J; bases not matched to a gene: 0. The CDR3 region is CASSPDRDYGYTF. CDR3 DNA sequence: TGTGCCAGCTCACCGGACAGGGACTATGGCTACACCTTC.

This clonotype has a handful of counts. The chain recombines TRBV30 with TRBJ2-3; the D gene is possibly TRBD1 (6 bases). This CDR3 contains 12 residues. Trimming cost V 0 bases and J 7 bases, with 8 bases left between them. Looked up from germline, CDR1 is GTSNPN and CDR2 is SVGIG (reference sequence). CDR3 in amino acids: CAWSVGGHTQYF. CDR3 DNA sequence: TGTGCCTGGAGTGTAGGGGGACATACGCAGTATTTT. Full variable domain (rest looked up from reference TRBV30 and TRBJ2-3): SQTIHQWPATLVQPVGSPLSLECTVEGTSNPNLYWYRQAAGRGLQLLFYSVGIGQISSEVPQNLSASRPQDRQFILSSKKLLLSDSGFYLCAWSVGGHTQYFGPGTRLTVL.

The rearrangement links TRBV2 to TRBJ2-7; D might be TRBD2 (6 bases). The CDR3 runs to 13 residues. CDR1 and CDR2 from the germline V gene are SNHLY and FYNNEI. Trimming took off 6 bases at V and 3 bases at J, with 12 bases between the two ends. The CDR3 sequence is CASRPGTHYEQYF. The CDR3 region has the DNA TGTGCCAGCAGGCCCGGGACTCACTACGAGCAGTACTTC.

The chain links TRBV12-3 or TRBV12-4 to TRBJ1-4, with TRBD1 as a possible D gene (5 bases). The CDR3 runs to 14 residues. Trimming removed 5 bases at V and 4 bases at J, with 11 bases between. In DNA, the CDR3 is TGTGCCAGCAGTCTCAAGGGGTGTAATGAAAAACTGTTTTTT. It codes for CASSLKGCNEKLFF.

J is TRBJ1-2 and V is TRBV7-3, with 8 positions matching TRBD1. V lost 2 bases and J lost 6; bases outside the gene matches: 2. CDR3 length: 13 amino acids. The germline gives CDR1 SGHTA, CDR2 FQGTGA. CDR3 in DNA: TGTGCCAGCAGCTTACAGGGGGCACATGGCTACACCTTC. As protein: CASSLQGAHGYTF.

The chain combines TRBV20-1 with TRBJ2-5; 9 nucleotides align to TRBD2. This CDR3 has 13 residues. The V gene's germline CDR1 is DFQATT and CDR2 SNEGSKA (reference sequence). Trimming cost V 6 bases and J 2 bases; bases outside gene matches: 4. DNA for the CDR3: TGCAGTGCGCTTCTAGCGGGGCAAGAGACCCAGTACTTC. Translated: CSALLAGQETQYF.

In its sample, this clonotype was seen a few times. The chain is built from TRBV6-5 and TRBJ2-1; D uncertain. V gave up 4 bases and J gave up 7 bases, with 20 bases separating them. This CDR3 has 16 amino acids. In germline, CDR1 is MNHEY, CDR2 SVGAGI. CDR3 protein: CASSFRTVPLLNEQFF. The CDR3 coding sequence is TGTGCCAGCAGTTTCAGGACCGTACCTCTTCTTAATGAGCAGTTCTTC.

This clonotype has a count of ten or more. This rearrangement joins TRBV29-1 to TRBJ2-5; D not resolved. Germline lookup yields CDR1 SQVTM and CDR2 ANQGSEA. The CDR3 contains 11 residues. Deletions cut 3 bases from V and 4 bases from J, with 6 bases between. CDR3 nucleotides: TGCAGCGTTGACATCACAGAGACCCAGTACTTC. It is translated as CSVDITETQYF. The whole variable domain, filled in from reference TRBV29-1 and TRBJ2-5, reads SAVISQKPSRDICQRGTSLTIQCQVDSQVTMMFWYRQQPGQSLTLIATANQGSEATYESGFVIDKFPISRPNLTFSTLTVSNMSPEDSSIYLCSVDITETQYFGPGTRLLVL.

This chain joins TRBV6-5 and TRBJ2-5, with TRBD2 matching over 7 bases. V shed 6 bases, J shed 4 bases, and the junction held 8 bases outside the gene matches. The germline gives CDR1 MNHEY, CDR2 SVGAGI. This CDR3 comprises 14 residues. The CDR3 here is CASRYGGTGETQYF. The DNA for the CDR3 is TGTGCCAGCAGATACGGGGGGACGGGAGAGACCCAGTACTTC.

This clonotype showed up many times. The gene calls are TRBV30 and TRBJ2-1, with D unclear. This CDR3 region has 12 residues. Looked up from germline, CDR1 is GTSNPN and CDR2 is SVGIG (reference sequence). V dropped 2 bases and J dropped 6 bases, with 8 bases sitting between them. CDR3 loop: CAWSWGLNEQFF. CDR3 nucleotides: TGTGCCTGGAGTTGGGGTCTCAATGAGCAGTTCTTC.